This T cell receptor beta chain originates from a study of identical twins (dated by TCRdb to the mid-2010s). Describing the broader study: To test whether fetal clonotypes persist, this study deep-sequenced TCR alpha and beta repertoires from monozygotic twins, from unrelated adults of various ages, and from cord blood. Replicate twin experiments were performed at different times using different library preparation protocols to rule out contamination. Results and caveats for the whole study, not just this receptor: In monozygotic twins, out-of-frame TCR alpha sharing was systematically underestimated by recombination models, although the models agreed with sharing between unrelated individuals. Abundant cord blood beta clonotypes carried fewer insertions; young adult naive repertoires showed a weaker similar trend, while memory repertoires showed none. Out-of-frame TCR alpha sequences shared between twins showed an excess of low generation-probability sequences compared with coincidental sharing between unrelated individuals. Invariant T cells such as MAIT and iNKT could partly confound zero-insertion analyses, although diverse VJ usage argued against such confounding for most clonotypes. Conclusions relied on cross-sectional statistical analysis, since the same donors could not be followed over many years. The excess sharing between twins in beta out-of-frame sequences was weaker because fewer shared sequences reduced the signal-to-noise ratio.

Library preparation was by 5' RACE. The sequencer listed for this sample is Illumina HiSeq 2000. Template switching added a universal primer binding site, and the final cDNA carried a unique molecular identifier that allowed TCR cDNA molecules to be counted accurately. First-strand cDNA for TCR alpha and beta chains was synthesized from specific primers in the conserved constant-segment region. To control for contamination, each cDNA library was double barcoded with a SMART-Mk sample barcode plus Illumina barcodes. TruSeq adapter sequences along with Illumina sample barcodes were introduced in two successive PCR steps. Sequencing of the TCR alpha and beta cDNA libraries was done on the Illumina HiSeq platform using custom primers. The authors' analysis ran thus. MiGEC processed the raw reads to extract unique molecular identifiers, while MiXCR was used to determine the CDR3 positions. Recombination models were inferred per individual with the repgenHMM and IGoR tools using an EM algorithm. Shared clonotype analysis was performed with the tcR package in R, normalizing sharing by the product of cloneset sizes. To study raw recombination free of thymic and clonal selection effects, out-of-frame nonproductive sequences were analyzed. TCRdb ran its own pipeline on the public reads, namely fastp trimming at Q25 and MiXCR clone calling, and kept in-frame beta chains. Here each entry gathers all rows of one CDR3 protein and keeps the most common genes and DNA. For this entry, the V and J calls and clone size follow TCRdb and not the study's own pipeline. The sample table lists hundreds of thousands of distinct CDR3 sequences, around 6.1% of them with a count of one. 1.5% to 2% of the sample belongs to the ten largest clones.

The CDR3 holds 13 amino acids from the cysteine to the phenylalanine. Only CDR3 DNA is held: 39 bases, read in frame from base 1. V is pared back by 5 bases and J by 4 bases, with 9 bases lying between the germline termini. At least ten counts were recorded for this clonotype. Which antigen it targets is not known. No base-level quality is on record; no much larger clone is a single base apart. All donors were healthy Caucasians. Three unrelated non-twin adults were also sequenced: a male aged 18 to 30, a male aged 50 to 60 and a female aged 50 to 60. Using Miltenyi CD45RO+ enrichment and human naive T-cell isolation kits, memory (CD45RO+) and naive T cells were isolated from PBMC.

What was sequenced was naive T cells sorted from blood. The cell subset or site label for this specimen denotes: cells isolated with a human naive T-cell isolation kit. Recombination joined TRBV12-3 or TRBV12-4 with TRBJ2-1, with the D gene call left open. The origin of this receptor is a man between 18 and 29 years old in good health. The CDR3 region reads CASSPPTYNEQFF. The nucleotide sequence reads TGTGCCAGCAGTCCACCAACTTACAATGAGCAGTTCTTC.